This TCR beta chain was captured in a study of Ad26.COV2.S vaccination and SARS-CoV-2 variants. Study-level results: Similar non-spike TCR breadth was seen in vaccine and placebo recipients. The breadth of spike-specific CD8+ and CD4+ T cell responses after vaccination was reportedly substantial. The analyses of TCR breadth and depth may have understated the size of total T cell responses.

The treatment here: approximately 18 received Ad26.COV2.S at low or high dose, single or two shots; about 5 received placebo; per-sample allocation not given. Collection of the samples took place on day 63 after the first injection of vaccine or placebo. This table comes from immunoSEQ multiplex PCR, and its TCRdb copy is limited to in-frame clones, with some not included. The sample carries 300,000 to 400,000 clones, around 89% recorded once. This clone was picked up a small number of times. Its antigen remains unknown. Trimming cost V 3 bases and J 4 bases, with 5 bases left between them. Germline V gene data show CDR1 as SGHRS and CDR2 as YFSETQ. The CDR3 extends over 12 amino acids.

The clonotype was recovered from a person aged 18-60 years who received the Ad26.COV2.S COVID-19 vaccine or a placebo. The V call is TRBV5-1, the J call TRBJ1-3; D remains ambiguous. Here the sequenced sample was peripheral blood, taken in a trial of Ad26.COV2.S vaccine versus placebo. The CDR3 DNA reads TGCGCCAGCAGCTCGCAGGGAAACACCATATATTTT. Encoded protein: CASSSQGNTIYF.